Below are 24 T cell receptor beta chains sequenced from a single sample in a study of blood T cell repertoires in COVID-19. TCRdb keeps only in-frame clones here, not all; method: immunoSEQ multiplex PCR. The data contain around 84,000 clones, around 87% of them seen just once; the ten biggest clones take up around 7.3%. Material for sequencing was peripheral blood. These receptors all stem from a man older than 75 with active or convalescent COVID-19.

This clone has only one observation. The chain links TRBV6-5 to TRBJ2-2; D might be TRBD2 (6 bases). This CDR3 is built from 13 residues. Germline assignment: CDR1 MNHEY and CDR2 SVGAGI. V was shortened by 7 bases and J by 0 bases, with 6 bases between the two germline ends. This CDR3 reads CASTGANTGELFF. The DNA for the CDR3 is TGTGCCAGCACGGGGGCGAACACCGGGGAGCTGTTTTTT.

This chain links TRBV30 with TRBJ2-1; possibly TRBD2 for D (6 bases). CDR1 is GTSNPN, CDR2 SVGIG, per germline (reference sequence). Trimming took off 8 bases at V and 0 bases at J, with 11 bases between the two ends. The length of the CDR3 is 13 residues. The CDR3 sequence is CAADGSSYNEQFF. In nucleotides, the CDR3 is TGTGCCGCCGACGGGAGCTCCTACAATGAGCAGTTCTTC.

The rearrangement links TRBV10-3 to TRBJ1-6, with D hard to call. Per the germline V gene, CDR1 is ENHRY and CDR2 is SYGVKD. Trimming removed 4 bases from V and 6 bases from J, with 16 bases in between. The CDR3 has 16 amino acids. CDR3 nucleotides: TGTGCCATCAGTGGGTCTGGTCTTGGAGCTAATTCACCCCTCCACTTT. Translating gives CAISGSGLGANSPLHF.

V is TRBV19 and J is TRBJ1-3; D is perhaps TRBD1 (5 bases). CDR1 and CDR2 from the germline V gene are LNHDA and SQIVND (reference sequence). The CDR3 is 15 residues long. Trimming left V 6 bases short and J 3 bases short, with 15 bases between. The CDR3 DNA reads as TGTGCCAGTAGCAACGCCGGGGACTATGGAAACACCATATATTTT. Translating gives CASSNAGDYGNTIYF.

The chain joins TRBV5-1 to TRBJ1-1; possible D gene TRBD1, 5 bases. This CDR3 is 14 amino acids long. The V gene's germline CDR1 is SGHRS and CDR2 YFSETQ. V was clipped by 4 bases and J by 4 bases, with 14 bases between them. CDR3 sequence reads: CASSVEGFGTEAFF. The CDR3 DNA is TGCGCCAGCAGCGTGGAGGGGTTTGGCACTGAAGCTTTCTTT.

The chain couples TRBV11-3 to TRBJ1-5; no clear D. This CDR3 comprises 13 residues. From germline, CDR1 is SGHNT and CDR2 YENEEA. Trimming took 3 bases from V and 3 from J, leaving 6 bases between them. The CDR3 coding sequence is TGTGCCAGCAGCTTCTATGACAATCAGCCCCAGCATTTT. This sequence encodes CASSFYDNQPQHF.

This rearrangement joins TRBV3-1 (or the pseudogene TRBV3-2) to TRBJ2-1; no firm D call. Germline V gene sequence: CDR1 LGHDT, CDR2 YNNKEL (reference sequence). The CDR3 runs to 16 residues. The V and J ends lost 3 bases and 2 bases respectively, with 14 bases between them. CDR3 in amino acids: CASSQRGRFAYNEQFF. CDR3 coding DNA: TGTGCCAGCAGCCAGCGTGGCAGGTTCGCCTACAATGAGCAGTTCTTC.

The chain links TRBV4-1 to TRBJ2-4, with a possible D match to TRBD1 (5 bases). There are 12 residues in the CDR3. CDR1 and CDR2 from the germline V gene are MGHRA and YSYEKL. Trimming stripped 0 bases from V and 10 bases from J, with 7 bases between. This chain's CDR3 is CASSQDGAIQYF. CDR3 in DNA: TGCGCCAGCAGCCAAGATGGGGCTATTCAGTACTTC.

The V and J genes are TRBV29-1 and TRBJ1-1; 8 nucleotides align to TRBD1. The CDR3 has 13 residues. The V segment lost 6 bases and the J segment 5 bases; nucleotides outside the gene matches: 8. Germline loops: CDR1 SQVTM, CDR2 ANQGSEA. CDR3: CSVQGQGGTEAFF. The CDR3 DNA reads as TGCAGCGTCCAAGGACAGGGAGGAACTGAAGCTTTCTTT. Full variable domain (rest looked up from reference TRBV29-1 and TRBJ1-1): SAVISQKPSRDICQRGTSLTIQCQVDSQVTMMFWYRQQPGQSLTLIATANQGSEATYESGFVIDKFPISRPNLTFSTLTVSNMSPEDSSIYLCSVQGQGGTEAFFGQGTRLTVV.

This clone came up once. This sequence joins TRBV5-1 and TRBJ2-1, with 9 bases matching TRBD1. V was pared by 3 bases and J by 5 bases, with 6 bases of the junction left unmatched. The CDR3 runs 15 residues. Germline V gene sequence: CDR1 SGHRS, CDR2 YFSETQ. The CDR3 sequence: CASSSRDRVDNEQFF. The CDR3 DNA follows: TGCGCCAGCAGCTCCCGGGACAGGGTCGACAATGAGCAGTTCTTC.

The gene calls are TRBV28 and TRBJ2-2, with a possible D match to TRBD1 (5 bases). V was clipped by 2 bases and J by 6 bases, with 7 bases between them. CDR1 and CDR2 (germline): MDHEN, SYDVKM. This CDR3 region has 13 residues. CDR3 amino acids: CASSLPRAGELFF. Here the CDR3 DNA reads TGTGCCAGCAGTTTACCCAGGGCCGGGGAGCTGTTTTTT.

The V and J genes are TRBV6-1 and TRBJ2-7, with D hard to call. The CDR3 covers 12 residues. V was trimmed by 1 base and J by 3 bases, leaving 4 bases between them. Looked up from germline, CDR1 is MNHNS and CDR2 is SASEGT. The CDR3 DNA reads TGTGCCAGCAGTGAAGGCAGCTACGAGCAGTACGTC. Translation gives CASSEGSYEQYV.

The rearrangement links TRBV18 to TRBJ2-5; TRBD1 agrees at 7 bases. The germline CDR1 and CDR2 sequences are KGHSH and LQKENI. Trimming removed 6 bases from V and 0 bases from J; junction bases left unmatched: 4. The CDR3 totals 14 residues. The CDR3 DNA reads as TGTGCCAGCTCCTGGACAGGTTACCAAGAGACCCAGTACTTC. It specifies CASSWTGYQETQYF.

The V call is TRBV6-1, the J call TRBJ1-5; TRBD1 might be the D (5 bases). The CDR3 is made up of 17 amino acids. Between the trimmed V and J ends, which lost 0 bases and 3 bases, there was a span of 15 bases. Germline V gene sequence: CDR1 MNHNS, CDR2 SASEGT. The CDR3 here is CASSEAGAGFANQPQHF. As DNA, the CDR3 is TGTGCCAGCAGTGAAGCGGGCGCAGGGTTTGCCAATCAGCCCCAGCATTTT.

This chain links TRBV12-3 or TRBV12-4 with TRBJ1-1; the D gene is possibly TRBD1 (5 bases). The CDR3 contains 13 residues. Trimming took 6 bases from V and 5 from J, leaving 13 bases between them. CDR3 sequence: CASSPYQGTEAFF. CDR3 DNA: TGTGCCAGCAGCCCATATCAGGGAACTGAAGCTTTCTTT.

V is TRBV27 and J is TRBJ1-1; D unresolved. CDR1 is MNHEY and CDR2 is SMNVEV in the germline V gene (reference sequence). CDR3 length: 13 residues. Trimming left V 7 bases short and J 0 bases short, with 9 bases between. The CDR3 nucleotides read TGTGCCAGCATGAGGGTCATGAACACTGAAGCTTTCTTT. Encoded protein: CASMRVMNTEAFF.

This sequence joins TRBV18 and TRBJ1-2; 7 positions match TRBD1. J was trimmed by 6 bases and V by 6 bases; bases with no gene match: 13. The CDR3 totals 15 residues. Germline loops: CDR1 KGHSH, CDR2 LQKENI. CDR3 residues: CASSPRYDREDGYTF. In nucleotides, the CDR3 is TGTGCCAGCTCCCCGAGATATGACAGGGAGGATGGCTACACCTTC.

The J gene is TRBJ1-1, the V gene TRBV29-1; TRBD1 agrees at 8 bases. Germline V gene lookup returns CDR1 SQVTM and CDR2 ANQGSEA. The CDR3 extends over 13 amino acids. V was pared by 7 bases and J by 1 base, with 5 bases of the junction left unmatched. The CDR3 DNA follows: TGCAGCGCCGAGGGACAGGCGAACACTGAAGCTTTCTTT. The encoded protein is CSAEGQANTEAFF.

This chain uses TRBV3-1 (or the pseudogene TRBV3-2) with TRBJ2-1; D is unresolved. The CDR3 extends over 14 amino acids. Germline values: CDR1 LGHDT, CDR2 YNNKEL (reference sequence). V dropped 1 base and J dropped 4 bases, with 8 bases sitting between them. The CDR3 nucleotides are TGTGCCAGCAGCCAAGCCCCTTTATACAATGAGCAGTTCTTC. Translating it yields CASSQAPLYNEQFF.

V gene TRBV19 combines with J gene TRBJ2-3; D possibly corresponds to TRBD2 (6 bases). The germline CDR1 and CDR2 sequences are LNHDA and SQIVND (reference sequence). Trimming removed 4 bases from V and 1 base from J, with 15 bases in between. This CDR3 is built from 16 residues. CDR3 DNA: TGTGCCAGTAGTAGCCAGCGGCGGGGAGGCACAGATACGCAGTATTTT. It specifies CASSSQRRGGTDTQYF.

The V gene is TRBV7-3, the J gene TRBJ2-1; perhaps TRBD2 as D (6 bases). The V end was cut by 4 bases, the J end by 0 bases, with 10 bases between. CDR3 length equals 15 residues. CDR1 is SGHTA and CDR2 is FQGTGA in the germline V gene. The chain's CDR3 is CASSSGGRSYNEQFF. As DNA, the CDR3 is TGTGCCAGCAGCTCAGGAGGGCGCTCCTACAATGAGCAGTTCTTC.

The chain is built from TRBV14 and TRBJ1-6, with D hard to call. This CDR3 has 15 residues. The germline gives CDR1 SGHDN, CDR2 FVKESK. V was trimmed by 0 bases and J by 7 bases, leaving 10 bases between them. The CDR3 reads CASSQDTYLNSPLHF. Here the CDR3 DNA reads TGTGCCAGCAGCCAAGATACATACCTCAATTCACCCCTCCACTTT.

This clone was detected only once. V gene TRBV25-1 combines with J gene TRBJ2-1; 10 bases align to TRBD1. J lost 5 bases, V lost 6 bases, and 7 bases had no gene match. This CDR3 has 15 residues. Germline V gene sequence: CDR1 MGHDK, CDR2 SYGVNS. CDR3 nucleotide sequence: TGTGCCAGCAGGGGTAGACAGGGGGCCGACAATGAGCAGTTCTTC. Protein: CASRGRQGADNEQFF.

The chain employs TRBV5-4 and TRBJ2-3, with a possible D match to TRBD2 (6 bases). V gave up 0 bases and J gave up 1 base, with 9 bases separating them. Germline lookup yields CDR1 SGHNT and CDR2 YYREEE (reference sequence). The CDR3 runs 15 residues. CDR3 DNA: TGTGCCAGCAGCTTGGACCCGGGGGGCACAGATACGCAGTATTTT. Translating it yields CASSLDPGGTDTQYF.